This T cell receptor (beta chain) was sequenced in a study of CD8 T cell repertoires and HIV-1 epitope variants. About the research overall: Epitopes were three Gag families plus Nef HW9 and YT9. Enriched T cells were co-cultured with equal autologous T cell-negative cells.

With regard to this clone: Its antigen is not identified.

The data were produced by immunoSEQ multiplex PCR, yet TCRdb's version contains in-frame clones alone and is incomplete. The sample has more than 7,000 clones, 55% to 80% seen once. The V gene's germline CDR1 is SGHDT and CDR2 YYEEEE. The length of the CDR3 is 18 residues. V was pared by 5 bases and J by 1 base, with 19 bases between. The sequencing input was cultured CD8+ T cells derived from PBMCs. The chain employs TRBV5-6 and TRBJ2-6; possibly TRBD2 for D (5 bases). The sequence came from a male donor with HIV. CDR3 DNA sequence: TGTGCCAGCAGTTCGCTTGGGAGCAGCCTGTCTGGGGCCAACGTCCTGACTTTC. It is translated as CASSSLGSSLSGANVLTF.